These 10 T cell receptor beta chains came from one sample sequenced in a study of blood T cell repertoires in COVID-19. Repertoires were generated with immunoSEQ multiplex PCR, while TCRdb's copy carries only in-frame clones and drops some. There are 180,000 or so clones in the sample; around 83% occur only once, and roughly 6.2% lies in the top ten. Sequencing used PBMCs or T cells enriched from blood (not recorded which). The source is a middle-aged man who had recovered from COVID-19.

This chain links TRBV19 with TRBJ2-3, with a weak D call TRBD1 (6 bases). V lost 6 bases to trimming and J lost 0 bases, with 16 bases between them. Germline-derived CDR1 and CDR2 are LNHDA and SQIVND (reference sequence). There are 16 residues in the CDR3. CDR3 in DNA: TGTGCCAGTAGCTCCTATGGGGGCCCTAGCACAGATACGCAGTATTTT. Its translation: CASSSYGGPSTDTQYF.

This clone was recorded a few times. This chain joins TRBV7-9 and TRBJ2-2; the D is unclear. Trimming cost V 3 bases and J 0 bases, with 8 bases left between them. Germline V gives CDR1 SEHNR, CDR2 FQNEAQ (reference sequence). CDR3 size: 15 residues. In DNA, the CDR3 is TGTGCCAGCAGCTTCGTCCAGACGAACACCGGGGAGCTGTTTTTT. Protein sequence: CASSFVQTNTGELFF. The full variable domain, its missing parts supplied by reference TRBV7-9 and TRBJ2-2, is DTGVSQNPRHKITKRGQNVTFRCDPISEHNRLYWYRQTLGQGPEFLTYFQNEAQLEKSRLLSDRFSAERPKGSFSTLEIQRTEQGDSAMYLCASSFVQTNTGELFFGEGSRLTVL.

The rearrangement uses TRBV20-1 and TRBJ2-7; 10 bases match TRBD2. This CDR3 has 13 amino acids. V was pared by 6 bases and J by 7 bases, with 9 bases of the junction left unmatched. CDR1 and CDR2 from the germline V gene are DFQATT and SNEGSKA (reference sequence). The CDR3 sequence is CSASLAGVREQYF. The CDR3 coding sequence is TGCAGTGCAAGTCTAGCGGGAGTTCGTGAGCAGTACTTC.

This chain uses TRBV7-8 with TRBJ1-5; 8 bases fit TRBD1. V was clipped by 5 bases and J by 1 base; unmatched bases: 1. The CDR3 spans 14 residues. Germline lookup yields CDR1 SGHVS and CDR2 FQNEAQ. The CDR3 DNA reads TGTGCCAGCAGCCGGGACAGGAGCAATCAGCCCCAGCATTTT. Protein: CASSRDRSNQPQHF.

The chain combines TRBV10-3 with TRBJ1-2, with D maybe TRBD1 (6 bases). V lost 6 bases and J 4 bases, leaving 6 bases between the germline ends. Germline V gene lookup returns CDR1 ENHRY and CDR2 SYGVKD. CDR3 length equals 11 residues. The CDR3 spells CAIRGAYGYTF. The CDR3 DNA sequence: TGTGCCATCAGGGGGGCCTATGGCTACACCTTC.

The DNA for the CDR3 is TGTGCCAGCAGTTTATCGGTGACAGCGAATAGCGGTGGCTACACCTTC. Protein: CASSLSVTANSGGYTF. The J gene is TRBJ1-2, the V gene TRBV27; D might be TRBD1 (5 bases). Trimming took 0 bases from V and 7 from J, leaving 18 bases between them. The CDR3 is made up of 16 amino acids. Germline values: CDR1 MNHEY, CDR2 SMNVEV (reference sequence).

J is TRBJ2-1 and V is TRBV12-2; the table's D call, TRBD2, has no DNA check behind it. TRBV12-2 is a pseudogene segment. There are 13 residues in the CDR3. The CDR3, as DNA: TGTGCGACAAGAGGGACTAGTGACAATGAGCAGTTCTTC. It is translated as CATRGTSDNEQFF.

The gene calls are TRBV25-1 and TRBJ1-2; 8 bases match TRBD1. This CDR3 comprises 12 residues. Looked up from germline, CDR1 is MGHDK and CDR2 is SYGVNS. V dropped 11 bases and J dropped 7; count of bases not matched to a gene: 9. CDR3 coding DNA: TGTGCCTCATCGGGACAGGAAGTTGGCTACACCTTC. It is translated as CASSGQEVGYTF.

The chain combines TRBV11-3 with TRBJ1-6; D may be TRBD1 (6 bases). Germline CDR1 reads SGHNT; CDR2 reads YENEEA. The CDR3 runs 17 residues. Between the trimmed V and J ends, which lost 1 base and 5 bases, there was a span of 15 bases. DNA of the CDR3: TGTGCCAGCAGCTTAGTTACAGGGTCGAAAGATAATTCACCCCTCCACTTT. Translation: CASSLVTGSKDNSPLHF.

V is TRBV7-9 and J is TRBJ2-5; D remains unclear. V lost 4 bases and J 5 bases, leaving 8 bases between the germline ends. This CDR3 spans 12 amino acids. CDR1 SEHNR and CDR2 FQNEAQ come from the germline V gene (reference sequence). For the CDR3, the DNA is TGTGCCAGCAGCTCAAATGTCGAGACCCAGTACTTC. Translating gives CASSSNVETQYF. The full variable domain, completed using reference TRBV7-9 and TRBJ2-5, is DTGVSQNPRHKITKRGQNVTFRCDPISEHNRLYWYRQTLGQGPEFLTYFQNEAQLEKSRLLSDRFSAERPKGSFSTLEIQRTEQGDSAMYLCASSSNVETQYFGPGTRLLVL.